This TCR beta chain was obtained from a study of blood T cell repertoires in COVID-19. About the study: Acute-phase and convalescent COVID-19 samples originated in the United States, Italy and Spain. The cDNA or gDNA used as material had been derived from T cells, B-cell-depleted T cells, or PBMCs.

Germline CDR1 SGHAT, CDR2 FQNNGV. V gave up 4 bases and J gave up 1 base; unmatched junction bases: 3. CDR3 length: 14 residues. Enrollment of patients from Seattle took place during active infection, with longitudinal follow-up. Profiled with immunoSEQ multiplex PCR; TCRdb holds only in-frame clones, not every one. Found here are 250,000 to 400,000 clones, 90% of them singletons; the top ten hold less than 3.5%. This chain joins TRBV11-2 and TRBJ1-1; 7 bases agree with TRBD1. Source material: peripheral blood. The clonotype was recovered from a young woman with COVID-19, enrolled during active disease. The CDR3 loop reads CASSSGQANTEAFF. The CDR3 coding sequence is TGTGCCAGCAGCTCAGGACAGGCGAACACTGAAGCTTTCTTT.